The sample holds a few counts of the clone carrying this TCR beta chain. The data belong to a study of low-dose radiotherapy and immunotherapy resistance in tumors. Study background: Daily intake of oral aspirin 300 mg by patients lasted four cycles and began on cycle 1 day 1.

As for time point: after trial treatment. Regarding treatment: LDRT plus nivolumab, ipilimumab, low-dose cyclophosphamide and aspirin (RACIN trial). Each eligible patient had an advanced solid tumor, and these tumors lacked tumor-infiltrating lymphocytes. Primers used for first-strand cDNA, a TRAV- and TRBV-specific set, covered both alpha and beta chains. A constant-region primer paired with the V-primer adapter amplified TCRs over around 18 PCR cycles. TCRdb reanalysed the reads using MiXCR and keeps one entry per CDR3 protein. In the table there are approximately 84,000 distinct CDR3 sequences, around a sixth of which are singletons. V lost 4 bases, J lost 3 bases, and 7 bases lay in between. Germline CDR1 and CDR2: MDHEN and SYDVKM. The CDR3 extends over 13 amino acids.

The sample here was PBMCs, taken after low-dose radiotherapy plus immunotherapy. This clonotype was sampled from a male donor with prostate cancer. This chain connects TRBV28 to TRBJ2-1; D unresolved. In nucleotides, the CDR3 is TGTGCCAGCAGTTCCCCGGACTACAATGAGCAGTTCTTC. This encodes CASSSPDYNEQFF.